The rows below give T cell receptor beta chains drawn from one sample of a study of cytomegalovirus exposure and HLA in healthy donors. Libraries were prepared by immunoSEQ multiplex PCR; TCRdb keeps only in-frame clonotypes and omits some of them. The repertoire table contains about 200,000 clones. Sequenced material: PBMCs. The receptor source for this set is a woman aged 25-40 years in good health and CMV-seropositive. CDR3s include the opening cysteine and the closing phenylalanine or tryptophan. The D gene is left open where the match is weak.

>TRBD1|13|TRBV28|TRBJ1-3
CASSPGGTNTIYF
TGTGCCAGCAGCCCAGGGGGTACAAACACCATATATTTT
>TRBD1|15|TRBV7-8|TRBJ1-2
CASSDPTGGGYGYTF
TGTGCCAGCAGCGACCCGACAGGGGGCGGCTATGGCTACACCTTC
>TRBD1|15|TRBV18|TRBJ2-3
CASSPPGQSTDTQYF
TGTGCCAGCTCACCGCCGGGACAGAGCACAGATACGCAGTATTTT
>TRBD1|15|TRBV11-3|TRBJ2-3
CASSLGADRGGVQYF
TGTGCCAGCAGCTTAGGGGCGGACAGGGGAGGAGTGCAGTATTTT
>-|15|TRBV18|TRBJ1-3
CASSPRGGSGNTIYF
TGTGCCAGCTCACCCCGAGGGGGCTCTGGAAACACCATATATTTT
>TRBD2|14|TRBV6-5|TRBJ2-5
CASSYRPGGETQYF
TGTGCCAGCAGTTACCGTCCGGGAGGGGAGACCCAGTACTTC
>TRBD1|15|TRBV28|TRBJ2-7
CASSTRTGVKDEQYF
TGTGCCAGCAGTACCCGGACAGGGGTTAAGGACGAGCAGTACTTC
>-|14|TRBV15|TRBJ1-3
CATSTLTSGNTIYF
TGTGCCACCAGCACACTGACATCTGGAAACACCATATATTTT
>TRBD2|14|TRBV2|TRBJ2-2
CASRGSSGTGELFF
TGTGCCAGCCGCGGGAGTAGCGGAACCGGGGAGCTGTTTTTT
>-|15|TRBV4-3|TRBJ1-3
CASSQGGGAGNTIYF
TGCGCCAGCAGCCAAGGCGGGGGCGCTGGAAACACCATATATTTT
>-|13|TRBV18|TRBJ2-7
CASSPPGGEEQYF
TGTGCCAGCTCACCACCAGGGGGTGAGGAGCAGTACTTC
>TRBD2|16|TRBV5-5|TRBJ2-1
CASSYSGSPSYNEQFF
TGTGCCAGCAGCTATAGCGGGAGCCCCTCCTACAATGAGCAGTTCTTC
>TRBD2|14|TRBV6-1|TRBJ2-7
CASKTSGGAYEQYF
TGTGCCAGCAAGACTAGCGGGGGGGCCTACGAGCAGTACTTC
>-|17|TRBV19|TRBJ2-3
CASSMRLAGQHTDTQYF
TGTGCCAGTAGTATGCGGTTGGCGGGGCAACACACAGATACGCAGTATTTT
>-|17|TRBV4-1|TRBJ1-1
CASSQVELQGYDTEAFF
TGCGCCAGCAGCCAAGTGGAACTACAGGGATATGACACTGAAGCTTTCTTT
>TRBD1|12|TRBV19|TRBJ1-5
CASRGQGQPQHF
TGTGCCAGTAGGGGACAGGGACAGCCCCAGCATTTT
>-|11|TRBV6-1|TRBJ1-2
CASSPGVGYTF
TGTGCCAGCAGTCCAGGGGTTGGCTACACCTTC
>TRBD2|15|TRBV7-2|TRBJ2-7
CASSLRLAGSYEQYF
TGTGCCAGCAGCTTGAGACTAGCAGGCTCCTACGAGCAGTACTTC
>-|14|TRBV7-8|TRBJ1-1
CASSPPQGNTEAFF
TGTGCCAGCAGCCCACCACAGGGGAACACTGAAGCTTTCTTT
>TRBD1|16|TRBV5-8|TRBJ2-5
CASSLIGTAVKETQYF
TGTGCCAGCAGCTTGATTGGGACAGCAGTAAAAGAGACCCAGTACTTC
>-|15|TRBV5-6|TRBJ1-1
CASSLVRAFGTEAFF
TGTGCCAGCAGCTTGGTCAGGGCGTTTGGCACTGAAGCTTTCTTT
>-|16|TRBV4-1|TRBJ2-7
CASSPSAGGGTYEQYF
TGCGCCAGCAGCCCGTCCGCGGGCGGGGGCACCTACGAGCAGTACTTC
>TRBD1|14|TRBV19|TRBJ1-3
CASSWDSSGNTIYF
TGTGCCAGTAGCTGGGACAGCTCTGGAAACACCATATATTTT
>-|17|TRBV19|TRBJ1-6
CASSRLGGIVGNSPLHF
TGTGCCAGTAGTCGCCTCGGGGGAATTGTCGGTAATTCACCCCTCCACTTT
>TRBD1|15|TRBV18|TRBJ2-7
CASSPPGTGRDEQYF
TGTGCCAGCTCACCACCAGGGACAGGGAGGGACGAGCAGTACTTC
>-|16|TRBV2|TRBJ1-2
CASTSSDRQSSYGYTF
TGTGCCAGCACCTCGTCGGACAGACAAAGCTCCTATGGCTACACCTTC
>TRBD1|15|TRBV5-4|TRBJ1-3
CASSRSGTGGHTIYF
TGTGCCAGCAGCCGCTCCGGGACAGGGGGACACACCATATATTTT
>-|14|TRBV7-2|TRBJ1-5
CASSLDQGRGPQHF
TGTGCCAGCAGCTTAGATCAGGGAAGAGGGCCCCAGCATTTT
>-|14|TRBV10-1|TRBJ2-3
CASSRTVRTDTQYF
TGCGCCAGCAGTCGCACAGTCCGCACAGATACGCAGTATTTT
>TRBD1|14|TRBV7-2|TRBJ2-5
CASSTQTGAKTQYF
TGTGCCAGCAGCACTCAGACAGGGGCAAAGACCCAGTACTTC
>-|13|TRBV27|TRBJ1-4
CASSLRFNEKLFF
TGTGCCAGCAGTTTACGTTTTAATGAAAAACTGTTTTTT
>TRBD2|13|TRBV28|TRBJ2-7
CASNLAGAGEQYF
TGTGCCAGCAATCTAGCGGGAGCTGGAGAGCAGTACTTC
>TRBD1|16|TRBV7-2|TRBJ2-7
CASSPFTGGVSYEQYF
TGTGCCAGCAGCCCCTTCACAGGGGGTGTTTCCTACGAGCAGTACTTC
>TRBD1|12|TRBV29-1|TRBJ2-3
CSGDRATDTQYF
TGCAGCGGGGACAGGGCTACAGATACGCAGTATTTT
>-|13|TRBV7-9|TRBJ1-2
CASSLQDTAGYTF
TGTGCCAGCAGCTTACAGGACACGGCTGGCTACACCTTC